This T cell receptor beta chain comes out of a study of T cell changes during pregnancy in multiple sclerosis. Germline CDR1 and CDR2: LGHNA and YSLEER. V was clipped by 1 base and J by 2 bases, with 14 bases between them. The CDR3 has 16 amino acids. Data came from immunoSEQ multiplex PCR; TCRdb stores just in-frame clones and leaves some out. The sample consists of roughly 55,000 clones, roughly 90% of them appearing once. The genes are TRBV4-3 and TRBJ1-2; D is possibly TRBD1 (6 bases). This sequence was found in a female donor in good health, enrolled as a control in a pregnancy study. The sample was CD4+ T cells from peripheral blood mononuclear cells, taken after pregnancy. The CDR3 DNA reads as TGCGCCAGCAGCCAAGTGACCAGGGGCGGAAACTATGGCTACACCTTC. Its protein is CASSQVTRGGNYGYTF.